This T cell receptor beta chain stems from a study of human thymus T cells. Using immunoSEQ multiplex PCR, the repertoire was profiled, and TCRdb retains in-frame clones only, with some absent. The repertoire holds 100,000 to 150,000 clones, with around 96% as singletons. Turning to this clone: Its matching antigen is unknown.

Per the germline V gene, CDR1 is LNHDA and CDR2 is SQIVND (reference sequence). The ends were cut back, 5 bases at V and 4 bases at J, with 14 bases in the middle. The CDR3 totals 14 residues. Thymic samples were excised during corrective heart operations. Each of the donors was a healthy Finnish infant who was undergoing open corrective cardiac surgery for congenital heart defects. Overall study findings and caveats: Among thymic and blood repertoires, usage of V and J genes appeared biased. Unrelated individuals were reported by related research to share highly overlapping thymic repertoires.

The chain carries TRBV19 and TRBJ1-2; D is ambiguous. Sequencing was carried out using thymus tissue. The sequence was collected from a boy in the first two years of life with a congenital heart defect but otherwise immunologically healthy. DNA of the CDR3: TGTGCCAGTAGTCCGGATGTGCGGTTCTATGGCTACACCTTC. Translating gives CASSPDVRFYGYTF. Drawing the rest from reference TRBV19 and TRBJ1-2, the complete variable domain is DGGITQSPKYLFRKEGQNVTLSCEQNLNHDAMYWYRQDPGQGLRLIYYSQIVNDFQKGDIAEGYSVSREKKESFPLTVTSAQKNPTAFYLCASSPDVRFYGYTFGSGTRLTVV.